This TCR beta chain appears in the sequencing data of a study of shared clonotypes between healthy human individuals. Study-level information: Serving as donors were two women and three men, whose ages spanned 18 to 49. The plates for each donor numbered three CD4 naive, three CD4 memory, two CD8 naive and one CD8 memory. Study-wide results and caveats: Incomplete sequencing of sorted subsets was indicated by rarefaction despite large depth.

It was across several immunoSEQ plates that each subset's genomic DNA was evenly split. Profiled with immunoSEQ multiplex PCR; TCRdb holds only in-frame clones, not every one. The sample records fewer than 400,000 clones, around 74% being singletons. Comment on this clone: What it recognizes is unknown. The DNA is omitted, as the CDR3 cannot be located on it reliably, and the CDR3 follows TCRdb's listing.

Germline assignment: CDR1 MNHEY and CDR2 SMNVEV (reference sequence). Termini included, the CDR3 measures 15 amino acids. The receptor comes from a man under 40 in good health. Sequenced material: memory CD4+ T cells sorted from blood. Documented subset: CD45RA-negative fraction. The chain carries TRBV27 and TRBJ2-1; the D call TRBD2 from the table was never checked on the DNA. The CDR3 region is CASSSSGTLYNEQFF.